One sample yielded the 21 T cell receptor beta chains listed below, sequenced in a study of T cells after yellow fever vaccination. TCRdb re-called the 5' RACE reads with MiXCR, one entry per CDR3 protein. Seen here are some 320,000 distinct CDR3 sequences, 8.7% observed once, and the top ten hold around 3.3%. Sequencing used CD4+ T cells sorted from PBMCs, obtained 5 days after the yellow fever booster vaccination. Source of these receptors: a young man who received the YFV17D yellow fever vaccine.

This clonotype has a handful of counts. The chain joins TRBV7-2 to TRBJ1-5, with a possible D match to TRBD1 (6 bases). This CDR3 region has 15 residues. V was pared by 4 bases and J by 2 bases, with 12 bases between. Germline V gene data show CDR1 as SGHTA and CDR2 as FQGNSA. The CDR3 coding sequence is TGTGCCAGCAGCTCGATGGAGGGGGGCAATCAGCCCCAGCATTTT. This codes for CASSSMEGGNQPQHF.

The J gene is TRBJ2-1, the V gene TRBV7-9, with D tentatively TRBD1 (6 bases). The V gene's germline CDR1 is SEHNR and CDR2 FQNEAQ (reference sequence). The V gene lost 5 bases and the J gene lost 0 bases, with 11 bases spanning the gap. The length of the CDR3 is 15 residues. CDR3 sequence (DNA): TGTGCCAGCAGCCCAGGGGTCAGCTCCTACAATGAGCAGTTCTTC. Its protein is CASSPGVSSYNEQFF.

This clonotype has only a few counts. V gene TRBV4-1 combines with J gene TRBJ1-5; tentative D call: TRBD1 (6 bases). Trimming took off 5 bases at V and 3 bases at J, with 14 bases between the two ends. The CDR3 spans 15 residues. From germline, CDR1 is MGHRA and CDR2 YSYEKL. The CDR3 reads CASSWGGQDNQPQHF. CDR3 in DNA: TGCGCCAGCAGCTGGGGGGGGCAGGACAATCAGCCCCAGCATTTT.

This clonotype came up a few times. The chain couples TRBV12-3 or TRBV12-4 to TRBJ2-3; the match to TRBD1 covers 7 bases. V shed 6 bases and J 3 bases; nucleotides not matched to a gene: 9. This CDR3 spans 15 amino acids. CDR3 in amino acids: CASSTGDSYTDTQYF. The CDR3 DNA sequence: TGTGCCAGCAGCACTGGGGACAGTTATACAGATACGCAGTATTTT.

This chain joins TRBV6-5 and TRBJ1-2; 9 bases map to TRBD1. Per germline, CDR1 MNHEY and CDR2 SVGAGI. Germline trimming cut 6 bases from V and 7 bases from J; bases unmatched to any gene: 12. This CDR3 region has 15 residues. The CDR3 sequence: CASRDPGQGTGGYTF. DNA for the CDR3: TGTGCCAGCAGAGACCCGGGACAGGGTACTGGTGGCTACACCTTC.

In its sample, this clonotype was seen a few times. The rearrangement links TRBV4-3 to TRBJ1-1; possible D gene TRBD1, 5 bases. Germline V lookup: CDR1 LGHNA, CDR2 YSLEER. Trimming took off 0 bases at V and 0 bases at J, with 14 bases between the two ends. The CDR3 loop spans 17 amino acids. CDR3 region: CASSQDAIGGMNTEAFF. CDR3 sequence (DNA): TGCGCCAGCAGCCAAGACGCCATTGGGGGGATGAACACTGAAGCTTTCTTT.

This clonotype was detected a few times. The rearrangement links TRBV12-3 or TRBV12-4 to TRBJ2-7, with TRBD1 identical over 10 bases. Germline trimming cut 6 bases from V and 5 bases from J; bases unmatched to any gene: 7. This CDR3 spans 14 amino acids. CDR3 sequence: CASSQRQGANEQYF. The CDR3 region has the DNA TGTGCCAGCAGCCAAAGACAGGGGGCCAACGAGCAGTACTTC.

This chain joins TRBV2 and TRBJ2-2; 12 bases match TRBD1. CDR1 and CDR2 from the germline V gene are SNHLY and FYNNEI. CDR3 length: 17 residues. Trimming removed 5 bases from V and 7 bases from J; junction bases left unmatched: 11. In DNA form, the CDR3 reads TGTGCCAGCAGTTCGGCCGGGACAGGGGGCCGCGGCGGGGAGCTGTTTTTT. Encoded protein: CASSSAGTGGRGGELFF.

This clonotype was seen many times. This sequence joins TRBV5-1 and TRBJ2-3, with D uncertain. The germline V gene encodes CDR1 SGHRS and CDR2 YFSETQ. The V end lost 0 bases, the J end lost 4 bases, and 6 bases lay between the germline ends. CDR3 length: 13 residues. Here the CDR3 reads CASSLGIPDTQYF. CDR3 sequence (DNA): TGCGCCAGCAGCTTGGGGATCCCAGATACGCAGTATTTT.

V and J are TRBV7-2 and TRBJ2-7; D is undetermined. The V gene's germline CDR1 is SGHTA and CDR2 FQGNSA. The CDR3 length is 13 residues. CDR3 DNA: TGTGCCAGCAGCCAAACGCGGTACTACGAGCAGTACGTT. Protein: CASSQTRYYEQYV.

The chain has TRBV7-9 and TRBJ1-6; D remains unclear. The CDR3 totals 13 residues. Germline-derived CDR1 and CDR2 are SEHNR and FQNEAQ (reference sequence). The V and J ends lost 5 bases and 10 bases respectively, with 12 bases between them. The CDR3 coding sequence is TGTGCCAGCAGCGGCGAGGGCGAATCACCCCTCCACTTT. It specifies CASSGEGESPLHF.

This clonotype occurred a few times. The rearrangement joins TRBV10-3 to TRBJ2-5; TRBD2 is a possible D gene (5 bases). V lost 10 bases and J lost 1, with 16 bases in between. Per the germline V gene, CDR1 is ENHRY and CDR2 is SYGVKD. The CDR3 runs 14 residues. The CDR3 coding sequence is TGTGCCACAAAGGCCAGCGGCGGCCAAGAGACCCAGTACTTC. Translation: CATKASGGQETQYF.

This clonotype was seen ten or more times. The gene calls are TRBV4-1 and TRBJ2-5; TRBD2 matches 11 bases. Trimming removed 4 bases from V and 3 bases from J; junction bases left unmatched: 7. Germline-derived CDR1 and CDR2 are MGHRA and YSYEKL. CDR3 length: 16 residues. Here the CDR3 reads CASSRSSGGAEETQYF. The CDR3 DNA reads as TGCGCCAGCAGCCGGAGTAGCGGGGGGGCAGAAGAGACCCAGTACTTC.

In this sample, this clonotype turned up a few times. This chain uses TRBV6-2 or TRBV6-3 with TRBJ1-2; possibly TRBD1 for D (6 bases). Germline CDR1 MNHEY, CDR2 SVGEGT. With 2 bases removed from V and 3 bases from J, the gap between germline ends came to 10 bases. This CDR3 has 14 amino acids. The CDR3, as DNA: TGTGCCAGCAGTTACCGACAGGAAGACTATGGCTACACCTTC. It yields the protein CASSYRQEDYGYTF.

J is TRBJ2-3 and V is TRBV27; D gene uncertain. The V gene's germline CDR1 is MNHEY and CDR2 SMNVEV (reference sequence). Trimming pared 2 bases from V and 4 bases from J, leaving 10 bases between. The CDR3 has 14 residues. CDR3 sequence (DNA): TGTGCCAGCAGTTTACGGGCTCGCTCAGATACGCAGTATTTT. It yields the protein CASSLRARSDTQYF.

This rearrangement joins TRBV5-1 to TRBJ2-3, with D maybe TRBD1 (5 bases). Trimming stripped 4 bases from V and 0 bases from J, with 12 bases between. This CDR3 region has 15 residues. The germline V gene has CDR1 SGHRS and CDR2 YFSETQ. CDR3 DNA: TGCGCCAGCAGCCAGGGATTGGACAGCACAGATACGCAGTATTTT. Encoded protein: CASSQGLDSTDTQYF. Variable domain in full (rest from reference TRBV5-1 and TRBJ2-3): KAGVTQTPRYLIKTRGQQVTLSCSPISGHRSVSWYQQTPGQGLQFLFEYFSETQRNKGNFPGRFSGRQFSNSRSEMNVSTLELGDSALYLCASSQGLDSTDTQYFGPGTRLTVL.

The CDR3 DNA is TGTGCCAGCAGCCGCGGCGGAGGGGTCGAGCAGTACGTC. Protein: CASSRGGGVEQYV. V is TRBV5-6 and J is TRBJ2-7; tentative D call: TRBD2 (6 bases). The CDR3 extends over 13 amino acids. Germline CDR1 SGHDT, CDR2 YYEEEE. The germline V and J ends were trimmed by 4 bases and 6 bases, with 14 bases remaining between them.

Many counts were recorded for this clonotype. The chain has TRBV4-3 and TRBJ2-3; the D gene is possibly TRBD1 (5 bases). CDR3 size: 15 residues. The germline CDR1 and CDR2 sequences are LGHNA and YSLEER. Trimming removed 4 bases at V and 3 bases at J, with 14 bases between. This chain's CDR3 is CASSRTPGHTDTQYF. Written as DNA, the CDR3 is TGCGCCAGCAGCCGGACCCCCGGACATACAGATACGCAGTATTTT.

The table lists this clonotype with a few counts. The chain uses TRBV6-5 and TRBJ1-2, with D possibly TRBD1 on 5 matching bases. The CDR3 has 13 amino acids. The germline V and J ends were trimmed by 2 bases and 5 bases, with 9 bases remaining between them. Germline lookup yields CDR1 MNHEY and CDR2 SVGAGI. CDR3 loop: CASSYVGEYGYTF. In nucleotides, the CDR3 is TGTGCCAGCAGTTACGTGGGGGAGTATGGCTACACCTTC.

Note on this clonotype: An end of the junction does not agree with germline; a read error may underlie this. The rearrangement joins TRBV12-3 or TRBV12-4 to TRBJ1-2, with D hard to call. This CDR3 has 14 residues. CDR3 sequence reads: CASSLLARTYDYTF. The CDR3 DNA is TGTGCCAGCAGTTTGCTTGCTAGGACCTATGACTACACCTTC.

This clonotype turned up a few times. The rearrangement joins TRBV5-1 to TRBJ2-1; 13 nucleotides line up with TRBD2. The CDR3 totals 14 residues. J lost 6 bases, V lost 5 bases, and 2 bases had no gene match. Germline assignment: CDR1 SGHRS and CDR2 YFSETQ. Written as DNA, the CDR3 is TGCGCCAGCAGAGGGACTAGCGGGATCAATGAGCAGTTCTTC. Residues: CASRGTSGINEQFF.